The 20 T cell receptor beta chains presented below share a single source sample, sequenced in a study of monozygotic twins with inflammatory bowel disease. TCRdb reprocessed the 5' RACE reads and reports one entry per CDR3 protein, with no DNA. The sample totals 200,000 to 250,000 distinct CDR3 sequences. Sequencing was done on a sample of blood. The source of these receptors is a human donor with ulcerative colitis or Crohn's disease, or a healthy co-twin of an affected twin (not recorded which).

CDR3 sequence reads: CASIYGILAKNIQYF. V is TRBV19 and J is TRBJ2-4. The CDR3 loop spans 15 amino acids. Germline V gene lookup returns CDR1 LNHDA and CDR2 SQIVND (reference sequence).

This chain uses TRBV20-1 with TRBJ2-3; TCRdb picks TRBD2, but there is no DNA to check that call. Germline-derived CDR1 and CDR2 are DFQATT and SNEGSKA (reference sequence). The CDR3 is 17 residues long. The CDR3 spells CSARYPAGGPSTDTQYF.

The genes are TRBV5-1 and TRBJ1-4. The CDR3 has 14 residues. Germline CDR1 is SGHRS and CDR2 is YFSETQ. CDR3 in amino acids: CASSHGLPNEKLFF.

The J gene is TRBJ2-3, the V gene TRBV5-1; TCRdb indicates TRBD2, and absent DNA this call remains unverified. This CDR3 is 16 amino acids long. Germline loops: CDR1 SGHRS, CDR2 YFSETQ. The CDR3 loop is CARGTSGGGRTDTQYF.

The chain links TRBV7-8 to TRBJ2-1; TCRdb names TRBD2, which stays unverified in the absence of DNA. Germline V gene sequence: CDR1 SGHVS, CDR2 FQNEAQ. This CDR3 region has 17 residues. This CDR3 is CASSLPLLAGGPSEQFF. Together with reference TRBV7-8 and TRBJ2-1, the CDR3 gives the full variable domain: GAGVSQSPRYKVAKRGQDVALRCDPISGHVSLFWYQQALGQGPEFLTYFQNEAQLDKSGLPSDRFFAERPEGSVSTLKIQRTQQEDSAVYLCASSLPLLAGGPSEQFFGPGTRLTVL.

The chain uses TRBV20-1 and TRBJ2-1; TCRdb's D call of TRBD1 is untestable without DNA. The length of the CDR3 is 11 residues. Germline CDR1 DFQATT, CDR2 SNEGSKA (reference sequence). The CDR3 sequence is CSAPDRNEQFF.

The rearrangement links TRBV4-2 to TRBJ2-4; TCRdb gives TRBD1 as the D gene, but with no DNA this cannot be confirmed. Per germline, CDR1 LGHNA and CDR2 YNFKEQ. The CDR3 has 23 residues. This CDR3 reads CASSPENLGPFHLVGNAKNIQYF.

The chain employs TRBV12-3 or TRBV12-4 and TRBJ1-2; TCRdb names TRBD1, which stays unverified in the absence of DNA. CDR3 length: 15 amino acids. The CDR3 loop is CASTQTRDRLNGYTF.

The chain has TRBV11-2 and TRBJ2-4; the TCRdb D gene call, TRBD1, has no DNA to confirm it. The CDR3 length is 16 residues. The V gene's germline CDR1 is SGHAT and CDR2 FQNNGV. CDR3 in amino acids: CASSFLGELAKNIQYF.

The chain has TRBV9 and TRBJ2-7; no DNA is available, so the TRBD1 call from TCRdb remains unchecked. This CDR3 is 15 amino acids long. Germline values: CDR1 SGDLS, CDR2 YYNGEE. The CDR3 is CASSPGQGIPYEQYF.

The rearrangement uses TRBV20-1 and TRBJ2-3. This CDR3 region has 13 residues. CDR1 is DFQATT and CDR2 is SNEGSKA in the germline V gene (reference sequence). CDR3 region: CSARDSPWDTQYF.

CDR3 region: CASSPPGLGGRNYGYTF. The chain uses TRBV3-1 and TRBJ1-2. The CDR3 is 17 residues long. CDR1 is LGHDT, CDR2 YNNKEL, per germline (reference sequence).

The rearrangement joins TRBV7-9 to TRBJ1-1. CDR3 length: 13 residues. Germline CDR1 is SEHNR and CDR2 is FQNEAQ (reference sequence). CDR3 sequence reads: CASSPVPDTEAFF.

The CDR3 sequence: CASSLSPEGGYTGELFF. The chain joins TRBV7-6 to TRBJ2-2; with no DNA, the TCRdb D assignment of TRBD1 cannot be verified. The CDR3 has 17 residues. The germline CDR1 and CDR2 sequences are SGHVS and FNYEAQ.

V is TRBV11-2 and J is TRBJ1-6. This CDR3 is 15 amino acids long. From germline, CDR1 is SGHAT and CDR2 FQNNGV. The CDR3 here is CASSLMRGGNSPLHF.

The gene calls are TRBV6-2 or TRBV6-3 and TRBJ1-1. The germline V gene has CDR1 MNHEY and CDR2 SVGEGT. This CDR3 region has 13 residues. CDR3 sequence reads: CASRTHPNTEAFF.

This chain links TRBV5-5 with TRBJ2-1; the D call of TRBD2 rests on TCRdb alone, since no DNA is present to check it. CDR1 is SGHKS and CDR2 is YYEKEE in the germline V gene (reference sequence). The CDR3 length is 16 residues. The CDR3 here is CASSPPPSGVWNEQFF.

J is TRBJ2-5 and V is TRBV7-8; absent DNA, TCRdb's TRBD2 call cannot be checked. Germline-derived CDR1 and CDR2 are SGHVS and FQNEAQ. The CDR3 contains 13 residues. CDR3 in amino acids: CASLPAGAETQYF.

The rearrangement uses TRBV29-1 and TRBJ2-1; the D gene TCRdb calls, TRBD2, cannot be checked with no DNA. This CDR3 has 13 amino acids. Germline values: CDR1 SQVTM, CDR2 ANQGSEA. CDR3 region: CSVEGHLPREQFF.

The chain joins TRBV7-9 to TRBJ2-5; as DNA is missing, the TRBD2 call by TCRdb cannot be tested. Per the germline V gene, CDR1 is SEHNR and CDR2 is FQNEAQ (reference sequence). The CDR3 spans 15 residues. CDR3 protein: CASSLGLADFETQYF.